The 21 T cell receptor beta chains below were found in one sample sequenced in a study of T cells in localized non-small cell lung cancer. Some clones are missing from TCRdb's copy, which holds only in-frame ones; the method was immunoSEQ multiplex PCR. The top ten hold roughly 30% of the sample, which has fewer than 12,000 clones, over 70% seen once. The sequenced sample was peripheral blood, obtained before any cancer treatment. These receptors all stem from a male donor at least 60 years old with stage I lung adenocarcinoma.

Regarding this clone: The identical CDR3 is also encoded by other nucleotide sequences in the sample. The CDR3 nucleotides are TGCGCCAGCAGCTCTGACCCCTCCTACAATGAGCAGTTCTTC. Its translation: CASSSDPSYNEQFF. The chain uses TRBV5-1 and TRBJ2-1; no reliable D call. Trimming stripped 3 bases from V and 0 bases from J, with 7 bases between. There are 14 residues in the CDR3. Germline assignment: CDR1 SGHRS and CDR2 YFSETQ.

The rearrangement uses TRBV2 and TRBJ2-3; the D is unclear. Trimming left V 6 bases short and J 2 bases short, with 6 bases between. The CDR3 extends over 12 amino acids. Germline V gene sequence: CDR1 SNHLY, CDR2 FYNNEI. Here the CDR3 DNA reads TGTGCCAGCAGGCCCCACACAGATACGCAGTATTTT. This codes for CASRPHTDTQYF. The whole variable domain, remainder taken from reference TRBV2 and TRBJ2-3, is EPEVTQTPSHQVTQMGQEVILRCVPISNHLYFYWYRQILGQKVEFLVSFYNNEISEKSEIFDDQFSVERPDGSNFTLKIRSTKLEDSAMYFCASRPHTDTQYFGPGTRLTVL.

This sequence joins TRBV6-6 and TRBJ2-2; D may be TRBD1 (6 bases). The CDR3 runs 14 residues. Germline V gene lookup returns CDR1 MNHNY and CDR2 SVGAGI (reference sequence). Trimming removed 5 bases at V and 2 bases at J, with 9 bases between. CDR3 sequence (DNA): TGTGCCAGCAGTAAACAGGGAAACACCGGGGAGCTGTTTTTT. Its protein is CASSKQGNTGELFF.

CDR3 bases: TGTGCCAGCAGCTCTCTGACAGGGGGACGTACTGGGGCCAACGTCCTGACTTTC. This sequence encodes CASSSLTGGRTGANVLTF. This chain joins TRBV11-2 and TRBJ2-6; 9 bases align to TRBD1. Per germline, CDR1 SGHAT and CDR2 FQNNGV. There are 18 residues in the CDR3. V lost 4 bases to trimming and J lost 2 bases; unmatched junction nucleotides: 9.

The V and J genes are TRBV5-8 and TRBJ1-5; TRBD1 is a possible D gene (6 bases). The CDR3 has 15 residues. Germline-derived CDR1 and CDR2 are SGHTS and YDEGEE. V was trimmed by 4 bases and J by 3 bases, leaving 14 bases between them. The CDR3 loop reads CASSRFGQTNQPQHF. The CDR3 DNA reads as TGTGCCAGCAGCCGATTTGGACAGACCAATCAGCCCCAGCATTTT.

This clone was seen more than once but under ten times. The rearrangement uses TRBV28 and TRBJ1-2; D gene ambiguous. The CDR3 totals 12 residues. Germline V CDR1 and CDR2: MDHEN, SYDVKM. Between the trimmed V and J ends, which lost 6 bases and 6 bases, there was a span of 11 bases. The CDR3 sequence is CASRKDPHGYTF. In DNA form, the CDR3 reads TGTGCCAGCAGAAAAGATCCCCATGGCTACACCTTC.

CDR3 region: CATAGRFTDTQYF. The CDR3 nucleotides read TGTGCCACCGCGGGGCGATTCACAGATACGCAGTATTTT. The chain uses TRBV19 and TRBJ2-3; D perhaps matches TRBD2 (6 bases). The CDR3 covers 13 residues. Germline V gives CDR1 LNHDA, CDR2 SQIVND (reference sequence). Trimming pared 10 bases from V and 2 bases from J, leaving 13 bases between.

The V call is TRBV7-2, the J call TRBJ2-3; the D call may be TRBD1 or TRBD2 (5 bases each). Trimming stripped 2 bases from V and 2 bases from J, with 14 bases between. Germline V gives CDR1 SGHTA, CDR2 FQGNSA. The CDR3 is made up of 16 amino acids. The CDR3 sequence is CASSLRMGVDTDTQYF. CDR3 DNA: TGTGCCAGCAGCTTAAGAATGGGGGTCGACACAGATACGCAGTATTTT. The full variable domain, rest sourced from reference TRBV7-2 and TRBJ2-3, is GAGVSQSPSNKVTEKGKDVELRCDPISGHTALYWYRQSLGQGLEFLIYFQGNSAPDKSGLPSDRFSAERTGGSVSTLTIQRTQQEDSAVYLCASSLRMGVDTDTQYFGPGTRLTVL.

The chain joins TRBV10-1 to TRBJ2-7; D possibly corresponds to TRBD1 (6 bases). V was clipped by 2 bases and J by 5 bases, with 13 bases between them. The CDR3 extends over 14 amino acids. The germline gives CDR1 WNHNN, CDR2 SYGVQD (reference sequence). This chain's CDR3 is CASSEAQGFDEQYF. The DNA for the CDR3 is TGCGCCAGCAGTGAGGCCCAGGGGTTCGACGAGCAGTACTTC.

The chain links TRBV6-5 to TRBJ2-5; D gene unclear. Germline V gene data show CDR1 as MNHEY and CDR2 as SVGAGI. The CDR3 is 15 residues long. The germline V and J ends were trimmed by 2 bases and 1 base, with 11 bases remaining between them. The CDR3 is CASSYRRQAQETQYF. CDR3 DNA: TGTGCCAGCAGTTACCGGAGACAAGCCCAAGAGACCCAGTACTTC.

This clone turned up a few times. The CDR3 DNA sequence: TGTGCCAGCAGCGTCCTGAGCGGGGTCGAGCAGTACTTC. Amino acid sequence: CASSVLSGVEQYF. The V call is TRBV7-2, the J call TRBJ2-7, with 7 bases that match TRBD2. The CDR3 is 13 amino acids. In germline, CDR1 is SGHTA, CDR2 FQGNSA. V shed 5 bases and J 6 bases; nucleotides not matched to a gene: 7.

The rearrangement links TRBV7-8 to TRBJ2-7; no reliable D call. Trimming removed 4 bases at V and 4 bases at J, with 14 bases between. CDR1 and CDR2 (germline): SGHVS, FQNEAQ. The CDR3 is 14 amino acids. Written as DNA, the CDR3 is TGTGCCAGCAGCTACGGCCTCGGTGGGTACGAGCAGTACTTC. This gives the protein CASSYGLGGYEQYF.

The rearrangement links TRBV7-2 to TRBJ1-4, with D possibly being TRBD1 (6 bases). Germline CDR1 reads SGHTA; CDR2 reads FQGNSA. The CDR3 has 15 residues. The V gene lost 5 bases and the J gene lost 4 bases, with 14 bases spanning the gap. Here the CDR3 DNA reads TGTGCCAGCAGCCCAGACAGGCGGTATAATGAAAAACTGTTTTTT. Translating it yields CASSPDRRYNEKLFF.

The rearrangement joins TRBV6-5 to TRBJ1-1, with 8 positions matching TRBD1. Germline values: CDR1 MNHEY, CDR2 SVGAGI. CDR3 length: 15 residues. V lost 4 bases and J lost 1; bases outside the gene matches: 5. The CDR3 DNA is TGTGCCAGCAGTTTTCGTGGACAGGGGAACACTGAAGCTTTCTTT. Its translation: CASSFRGQGNTEAFF.

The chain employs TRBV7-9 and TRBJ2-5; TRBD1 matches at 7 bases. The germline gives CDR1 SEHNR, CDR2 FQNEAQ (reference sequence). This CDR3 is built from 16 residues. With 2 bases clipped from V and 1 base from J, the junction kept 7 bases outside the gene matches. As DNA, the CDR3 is TGTGCCAGCAGCTTATTTAGGGGGCTTTTCCAAGAGACCCAGTACTTC. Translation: CASSLFRGLFQETQYF.

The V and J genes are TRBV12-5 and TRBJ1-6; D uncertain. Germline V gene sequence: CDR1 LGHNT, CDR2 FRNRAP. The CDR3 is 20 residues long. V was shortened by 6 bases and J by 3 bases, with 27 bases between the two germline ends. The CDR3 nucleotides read TGTGCTAGTGGATCCACCGTATGGTCCGTCGGGCAGAACTATAATTCACCCCTCCACTTT. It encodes CASGSTVWSVGQNYNSPLHF.

The CDR3 sequence: CASNPGSYYEQYF. The CDR3 bases are TGTGCCAGCAACCCAGGGAGTTACTACGAGCAGTACTTC. The genes are TRBV5-5 and TRBJ2-7; D is perhaps TRBD1 or TRBD2 (5 bases each). Trimming took 6 bases from V and 3 from J, leaving 13 bases between them. The CDR3 length is 13 residues. Per germline, CDR1 SGHKS and CDR2 YYEKEE (reference sequence).

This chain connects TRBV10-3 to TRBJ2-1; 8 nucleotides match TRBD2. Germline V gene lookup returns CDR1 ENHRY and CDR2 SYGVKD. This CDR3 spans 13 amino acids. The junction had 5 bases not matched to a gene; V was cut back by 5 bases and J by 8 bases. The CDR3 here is CAISLAGLDEQFF. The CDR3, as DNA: TGTGCCATCAGTTTAGCGGGGTTGGATGAGCAGTTCTTC.

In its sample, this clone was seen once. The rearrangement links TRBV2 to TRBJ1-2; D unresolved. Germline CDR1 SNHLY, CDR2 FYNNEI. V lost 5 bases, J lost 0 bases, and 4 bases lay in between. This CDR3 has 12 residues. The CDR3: CASSLANYGYTF. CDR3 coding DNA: TGTGCCAGCAGTTTGGCTAACTATGGCTACACCTTC.

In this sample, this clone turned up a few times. The DNA for the CDR3 is TGCGCCAGTGTCCCCGTCCCAGGCGGTCATCAGCCCCAGCATTTT. Amino acid sequence: CASVPVPGGHQPQHF. The chain joins TRBV5-1 to TRBJ1-5; the D is unclear. V was shortened by 8 bases and J by 5 bases, with 20 bases between the two germline ends. From germline, CDR1 is SGHRS and CDR2 YFSETQ. The CDR3 length is 15 residues.

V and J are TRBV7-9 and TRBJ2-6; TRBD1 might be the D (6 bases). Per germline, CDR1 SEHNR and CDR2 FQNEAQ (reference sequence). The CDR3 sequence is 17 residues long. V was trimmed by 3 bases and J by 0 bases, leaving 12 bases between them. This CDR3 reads CASSFRGGISGANVLTF. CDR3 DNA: TGTGCCAGCAGCTTTCGAGGGGGAATCTCTGGGGCCAACGTCCTGACTTTC.